This T cell receptor beta chain was sequenced during a study of cytomegalovirus exposure and HLA in healthy donors. Amplification used 60 Vbeta primers and 13 Jbeta primers. Generated by immunoSEQ multiplex PCR, the TCRdb table keeps only in-frame clones and is missing some. This table holds around 110,000 clones, roughly 85% found once. Sequencing used PBMCs. The receptor comes from a man under 40 in good health and CMV-seropositive.

Here the CDR3 reads CASSPAGETQYF. The CDR3 nucleotides read TGTGCCAGCTCACCGGCGGGGGAGACCCAGTACTTC. V and J are TRBV18 and TRBJ2-5; TRBD2 is a possible D gene (6 bases). This CDR3 has 12 amino acids. Trimming took off 3 bases at V and 5 bases at J, with 7 bases between the two ends. From germline, CDR1 is KGHSH and CDR2 LQKENI. Full variable domain (rest looked up from reference TRBV18 and TRBJ2-5): NAGVMQNPRHLVRRRGQEARLRCSPMKGHSHVYWYRQLPEEGLKFMVYLQKENIIDESGMPKERFSAEFPKEGPSILRIQQVVRGDSAAYFCASSPAGETQYFGPGTRLLVL.